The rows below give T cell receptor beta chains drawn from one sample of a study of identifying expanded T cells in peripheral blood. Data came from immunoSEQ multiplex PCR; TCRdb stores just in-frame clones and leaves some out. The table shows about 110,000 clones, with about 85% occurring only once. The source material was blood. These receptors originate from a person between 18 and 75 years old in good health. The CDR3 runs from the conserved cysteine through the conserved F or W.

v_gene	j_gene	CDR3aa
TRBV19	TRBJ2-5	CASSRANQETQYF
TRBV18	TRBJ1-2	CASSPTVWDYYGYTF
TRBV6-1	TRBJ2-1	CASSDAWVARNEQFF
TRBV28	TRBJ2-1	CASRTRTSPRGGQFF
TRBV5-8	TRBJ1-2	CASSPRDRAEYHGYTF
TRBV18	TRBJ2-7	CASSPGQHYEQYF
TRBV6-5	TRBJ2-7	CASSRGPLRDEQYF
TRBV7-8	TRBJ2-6	CASSLPGFRLSGANVLTF
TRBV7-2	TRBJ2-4	CASSPQLAGGGRTKNIQYF
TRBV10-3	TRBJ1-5	CAIRDSLAQPQHF
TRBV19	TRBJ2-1	CASSIGGNWLDEQFF
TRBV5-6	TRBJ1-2	CASSRDRGNYGYTF
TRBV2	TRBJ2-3	CASNRDSTDTQYF
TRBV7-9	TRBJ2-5	CASSRSSGQGTETQYF
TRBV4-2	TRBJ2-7	CASSHEGLAYEQYF
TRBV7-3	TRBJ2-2	CASSTTGKNTGELFF
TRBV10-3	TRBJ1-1	CAISDRGVNTEAFF
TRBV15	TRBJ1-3	CATSGQGLSGNTIYF
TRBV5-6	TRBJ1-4	CASSLSQGISGKLFF
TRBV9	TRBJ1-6	CASSPGQGSYNSPLHF
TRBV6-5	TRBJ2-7	CASSYSQRGGVYEQYF
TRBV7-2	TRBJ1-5	CASSKDRGDQPQHF
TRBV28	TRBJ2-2	CASSSPQPYTGELFF
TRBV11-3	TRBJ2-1	CASSRTSGNNEQFF
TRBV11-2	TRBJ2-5	CASTLSGGKTETQYF
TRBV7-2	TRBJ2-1	CASSLVQAGVSYNEQFF
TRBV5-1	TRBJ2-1	CASSLTSGHYNEQFF
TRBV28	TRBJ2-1	CASSQQGGEQFF